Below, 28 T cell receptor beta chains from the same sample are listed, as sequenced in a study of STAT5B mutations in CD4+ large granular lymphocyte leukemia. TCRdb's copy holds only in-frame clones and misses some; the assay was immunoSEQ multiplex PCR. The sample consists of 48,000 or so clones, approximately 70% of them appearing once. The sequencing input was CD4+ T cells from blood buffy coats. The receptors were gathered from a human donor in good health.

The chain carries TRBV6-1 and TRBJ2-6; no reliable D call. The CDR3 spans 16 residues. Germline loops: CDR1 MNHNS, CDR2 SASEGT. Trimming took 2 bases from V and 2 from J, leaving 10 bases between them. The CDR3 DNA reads TGTGCCAGCAGTGAATTTTGGGCAACTGGGGCCAACGTCCTGACTTTC. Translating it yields CASSEFWATGANVLTF.

The CDR3 bases are TGTGCCAGCAGTTACATCGGGAGGAACTATGGCTACACCTTC. Protein: CASSYIGRNYGYTF. V is TRBV2 and J is TRBJ1-2; no definite D call. Germline CDR1 SNHLY, CDR2 FYNNEI. The ends were cut back, 5 bases at V and 2 bases at J, with 12 bases in the middle. The CDR3 consists of 14 residues.

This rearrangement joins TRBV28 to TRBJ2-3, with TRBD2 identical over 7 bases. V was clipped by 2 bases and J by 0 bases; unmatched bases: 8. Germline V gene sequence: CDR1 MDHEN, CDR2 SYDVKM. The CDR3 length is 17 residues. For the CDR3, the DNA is TGTGCCAGCAGTTTAGCGGGAGATGGGGGTAGCACAGATACGCAGTATTTT. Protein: CASSLAGDGGSTDTQYF.

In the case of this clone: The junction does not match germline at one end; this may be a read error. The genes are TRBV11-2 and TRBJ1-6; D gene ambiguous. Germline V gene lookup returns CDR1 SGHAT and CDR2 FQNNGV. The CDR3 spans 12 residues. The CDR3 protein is CASSFDSSSLHF. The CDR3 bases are TGTGCCAGCAGCTTCGACTCTTCATCCCTCCACTTT.

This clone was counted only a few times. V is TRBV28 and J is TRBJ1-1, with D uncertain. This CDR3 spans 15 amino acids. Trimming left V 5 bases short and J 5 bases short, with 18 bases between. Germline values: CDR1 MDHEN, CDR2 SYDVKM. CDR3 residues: CASSPPPGLETEAFF. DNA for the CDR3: TGTGCCAGCAGTCCCCCTCCGGGTTTGGAGACTGAAGCTTTCTTT.

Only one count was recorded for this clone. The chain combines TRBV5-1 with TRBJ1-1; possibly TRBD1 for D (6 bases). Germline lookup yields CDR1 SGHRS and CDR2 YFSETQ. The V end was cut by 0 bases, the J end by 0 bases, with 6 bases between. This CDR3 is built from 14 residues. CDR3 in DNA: TGCGCCAGCAGCTTGGGGGGGCTGAACACTGAAGCTTTCTTT. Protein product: CASSLGGLNTEAFF.

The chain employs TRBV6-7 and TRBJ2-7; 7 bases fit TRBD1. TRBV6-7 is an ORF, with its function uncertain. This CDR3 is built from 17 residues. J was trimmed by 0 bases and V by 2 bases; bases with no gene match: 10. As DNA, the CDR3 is TGTGCCAGCAGTTACGACAGGGTACCCCTAAGCTCCTACGAGCAGTACGTC. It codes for CASSYDRVPLSSYEQYV.

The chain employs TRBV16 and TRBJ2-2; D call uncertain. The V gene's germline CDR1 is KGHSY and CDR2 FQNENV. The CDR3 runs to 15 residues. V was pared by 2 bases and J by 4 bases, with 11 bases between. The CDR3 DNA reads TGTGCCAGCAGCCAACAGGCATTGGGCACCGGGGAGCTGTTTTTT. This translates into CASSQQALGTGELFF.

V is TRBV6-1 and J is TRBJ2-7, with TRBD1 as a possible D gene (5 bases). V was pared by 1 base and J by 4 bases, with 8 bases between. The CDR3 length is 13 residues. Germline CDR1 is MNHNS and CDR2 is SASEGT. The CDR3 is CASSEGTQYEQYF. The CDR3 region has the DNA TGTGCCAGCAGTGAAGGGACACAGTACGAGCAGTACTTC.

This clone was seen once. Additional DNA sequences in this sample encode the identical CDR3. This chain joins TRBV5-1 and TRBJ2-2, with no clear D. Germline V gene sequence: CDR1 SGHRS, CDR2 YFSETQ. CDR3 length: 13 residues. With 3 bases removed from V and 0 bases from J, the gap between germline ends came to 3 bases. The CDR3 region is CASSSTNTGELFF. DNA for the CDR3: TGCGCCAGCAGCTCCACGAACACCGGGGAGCTGTTTTTT.

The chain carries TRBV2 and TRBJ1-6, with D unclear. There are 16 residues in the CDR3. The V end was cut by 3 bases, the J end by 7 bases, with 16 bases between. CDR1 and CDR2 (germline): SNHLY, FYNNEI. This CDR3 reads CASSDLGLGGNSPLHF. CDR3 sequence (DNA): TGTGCCAGCAGTGATCTAGGGTTGGGAGGGAATTCACCCCTCCACTTT. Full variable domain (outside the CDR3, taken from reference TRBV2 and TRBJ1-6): EPEVTQTPSHQVTQMGQEVILRCVPISNHLYFYWYRQILGQKVEFLVSFYNNEISEKSEIFDDQFSVERPDGSNFTLKIRSTKLEDSAMYFCASSDLGLGGNSPLHFGNGTRLTVT.

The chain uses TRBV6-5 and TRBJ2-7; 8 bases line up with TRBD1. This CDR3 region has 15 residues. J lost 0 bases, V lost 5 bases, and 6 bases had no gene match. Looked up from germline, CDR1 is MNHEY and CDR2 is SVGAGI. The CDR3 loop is CASSQWTGSSYEQYF. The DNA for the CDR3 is TGTGCCAGCAGTCAATGGACAGGGAGCTCCTACGAGCAGTACTTC.

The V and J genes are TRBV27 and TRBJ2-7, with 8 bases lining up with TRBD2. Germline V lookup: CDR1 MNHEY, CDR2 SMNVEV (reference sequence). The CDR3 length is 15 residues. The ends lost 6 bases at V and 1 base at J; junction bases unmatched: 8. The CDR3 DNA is TGTGCCAGCAGGTTAACCCCGGGGGGGTCCTACGAGCAGTACTTC. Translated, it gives CASRLTPGGSYEQYF.

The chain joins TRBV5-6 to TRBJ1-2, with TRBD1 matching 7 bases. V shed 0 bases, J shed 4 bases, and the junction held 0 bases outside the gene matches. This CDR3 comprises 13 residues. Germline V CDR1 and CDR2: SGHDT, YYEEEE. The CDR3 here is CASSLDRGYGYTF. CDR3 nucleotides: TGTGCCAGCAGCTTGGACAGGGGCTATGGCTACACCTTC.

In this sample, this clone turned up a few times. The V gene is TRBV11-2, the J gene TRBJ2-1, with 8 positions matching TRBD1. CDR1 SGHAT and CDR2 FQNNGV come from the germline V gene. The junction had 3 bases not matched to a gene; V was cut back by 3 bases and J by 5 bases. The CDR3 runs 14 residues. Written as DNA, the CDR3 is TGTGCCAGCAGCTTGGGACAGGCTAACAATGAGCAGTTCTTC. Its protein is CASSLGQANNEQFF.

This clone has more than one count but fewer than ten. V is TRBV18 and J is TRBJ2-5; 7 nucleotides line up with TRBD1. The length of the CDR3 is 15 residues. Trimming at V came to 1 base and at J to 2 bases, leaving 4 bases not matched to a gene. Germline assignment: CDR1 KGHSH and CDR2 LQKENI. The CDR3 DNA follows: TGTGCCAGCTCACCACAGGGGGCGAATCAAGAGACCCAGTACTTC. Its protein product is CASSPQGANQETQYF.

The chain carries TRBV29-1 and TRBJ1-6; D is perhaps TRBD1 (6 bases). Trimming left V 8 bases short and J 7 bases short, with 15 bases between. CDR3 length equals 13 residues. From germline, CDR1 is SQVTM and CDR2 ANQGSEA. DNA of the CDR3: TGCAGCTACGCACAGGGTATCAATTCACCCCTCCACTTT. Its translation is CSYAQGINSPLHF.

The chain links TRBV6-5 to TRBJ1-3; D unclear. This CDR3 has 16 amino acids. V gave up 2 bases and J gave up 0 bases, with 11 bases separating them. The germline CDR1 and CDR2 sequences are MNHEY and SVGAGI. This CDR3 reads CASSYDGNPSGNTIYF. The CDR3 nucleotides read TGTGCCAGCAGTTACGATGGCAATCCCTCTGGAAACACCATATATTTT.

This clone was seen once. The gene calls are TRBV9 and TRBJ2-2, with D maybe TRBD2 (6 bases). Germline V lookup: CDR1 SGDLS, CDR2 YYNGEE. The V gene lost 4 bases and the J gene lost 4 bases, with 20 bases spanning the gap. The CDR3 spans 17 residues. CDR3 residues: CASSWGGGGTGTGELFF. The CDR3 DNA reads TGTGCCAGCAGCTGGGGTGGCGGCGGGACCGGCACCGGGGAGCTGTTTTTT. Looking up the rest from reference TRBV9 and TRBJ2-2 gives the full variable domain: DSGVTQTPKHLITATGQRVTLRCSPRSGDLSVYWYQQSLDQGLQFLIQYYNGEERAKGNILERFSAQQFPDLHSELNLSSLELGDSALYFCASSWGGGGTGTGELFFGEGSRLTVL.

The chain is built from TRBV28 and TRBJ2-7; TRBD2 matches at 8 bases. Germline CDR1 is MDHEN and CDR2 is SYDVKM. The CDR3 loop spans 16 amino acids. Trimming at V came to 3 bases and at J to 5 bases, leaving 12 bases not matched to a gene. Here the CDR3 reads CASSFDRNGGANEQYF. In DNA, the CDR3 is TGTGCCAGCAGTTTCGATCGGAACGGGGGGGCGAACGAGCAGTACTTC.

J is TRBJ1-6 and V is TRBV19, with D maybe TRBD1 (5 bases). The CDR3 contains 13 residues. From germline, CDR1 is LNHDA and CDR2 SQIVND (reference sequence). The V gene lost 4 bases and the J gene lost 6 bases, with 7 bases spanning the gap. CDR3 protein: CASSTGLNSPLHF. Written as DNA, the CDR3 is TGTGCCAGTAGTACAGGGCTTAATTCACCCCTCCACTTT.

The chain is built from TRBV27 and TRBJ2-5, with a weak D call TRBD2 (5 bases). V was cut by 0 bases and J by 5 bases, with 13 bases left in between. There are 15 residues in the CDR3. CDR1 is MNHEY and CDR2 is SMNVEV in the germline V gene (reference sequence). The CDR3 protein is CASSLSRGIGETQYF. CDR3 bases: TGTGCCAGCAGTTTATCTCGGGGTATCGGGGAGACCCAGTACTTC.

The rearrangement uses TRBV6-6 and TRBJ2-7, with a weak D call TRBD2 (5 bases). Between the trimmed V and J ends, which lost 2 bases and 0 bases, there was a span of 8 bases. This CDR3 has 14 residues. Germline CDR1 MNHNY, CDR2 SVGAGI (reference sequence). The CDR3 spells CASSYRTDSYEQYF. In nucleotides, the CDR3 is TGTGCCAGCAGTTACCGGACTGACTCCTACGAGCAGTACTTC.

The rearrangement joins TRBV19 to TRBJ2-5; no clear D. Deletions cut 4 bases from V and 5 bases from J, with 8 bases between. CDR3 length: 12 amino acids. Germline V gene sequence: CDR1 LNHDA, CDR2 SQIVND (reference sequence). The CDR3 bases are TGTGCCAGTAGTAACAAAGGGGAGACCCAGTACTTC. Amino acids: CASSNKGETQYF.

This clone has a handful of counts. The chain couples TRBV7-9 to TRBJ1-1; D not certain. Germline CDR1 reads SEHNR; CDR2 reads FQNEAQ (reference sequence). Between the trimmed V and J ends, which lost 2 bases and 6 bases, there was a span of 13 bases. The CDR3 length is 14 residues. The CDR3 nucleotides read TGTGCCAGCAGCTTACCGGGAGGAGTCCCTGAAGCTTTCTTT. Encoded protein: CASSLPGGVPEAFF.

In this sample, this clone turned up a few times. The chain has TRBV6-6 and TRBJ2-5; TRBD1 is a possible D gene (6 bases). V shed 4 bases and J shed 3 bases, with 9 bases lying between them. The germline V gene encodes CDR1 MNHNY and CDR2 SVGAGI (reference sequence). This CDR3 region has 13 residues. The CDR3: CASSWNREETQYF. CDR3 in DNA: TGTGCCAGCAGTTGGAACAGGGAAGAGACCCAGTACTTC.

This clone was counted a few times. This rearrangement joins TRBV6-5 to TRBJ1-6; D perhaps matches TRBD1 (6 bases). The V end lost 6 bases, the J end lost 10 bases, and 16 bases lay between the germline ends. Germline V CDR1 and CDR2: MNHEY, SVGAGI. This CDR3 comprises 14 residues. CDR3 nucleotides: TGTGCCAGCAGACAGGGCTCGAGTGGGTCACCCCTCCACTTT. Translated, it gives CASRQGSSGSPLHF.

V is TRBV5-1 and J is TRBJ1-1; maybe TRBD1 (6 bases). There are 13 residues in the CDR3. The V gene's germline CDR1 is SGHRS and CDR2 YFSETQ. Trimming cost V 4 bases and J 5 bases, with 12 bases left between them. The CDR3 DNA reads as TGCGCCAGCAGCGAGGACAGTTCTACTGAAGCTTTCTTT. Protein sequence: CASSEDSSTEAFF.